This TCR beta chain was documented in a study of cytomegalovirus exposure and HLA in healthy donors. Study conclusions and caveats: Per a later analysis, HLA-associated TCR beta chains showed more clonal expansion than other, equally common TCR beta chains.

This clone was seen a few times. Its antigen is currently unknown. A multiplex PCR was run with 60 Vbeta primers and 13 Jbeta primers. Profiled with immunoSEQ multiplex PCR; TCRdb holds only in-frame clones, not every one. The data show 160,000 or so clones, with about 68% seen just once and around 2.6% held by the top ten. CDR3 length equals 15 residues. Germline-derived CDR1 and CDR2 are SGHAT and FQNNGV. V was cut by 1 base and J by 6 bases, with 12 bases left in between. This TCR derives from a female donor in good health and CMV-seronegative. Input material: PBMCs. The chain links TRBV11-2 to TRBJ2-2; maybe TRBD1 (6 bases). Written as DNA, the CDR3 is TGTGCCAGCAGCTTAGTTCTACAGGGTTCCGGGGAGCTGTTTTTT. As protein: CASSLVLQGSGELFF.